This T cell receptor beta chain was documented in a study of vaccination and CD4 T cells after COVID-19 (dated by TCRdb to between 2022 and 2023). Regarding the research as a whole: Convalescent patients had a positive SARS-CoV-2 result on nasal swab PCR, and of these patients, several had mild disease and one had severe disease. In the convalescent cohort there were six males and four females, among whom were two Hispanic individuals, seven Caucasians, two Asians and one multiracial person. Two doses of either the Pfizer-BioNTech BNT162b2 vaccine (n=8) or the Moderna mRNA-1273 vaccine (n=2) were administered to participants. Post-COVID blood samples from convalescent patients were collected a median of around 100 days after diagnosis, with a range of roughly 35 to 180 days. Post-vaccine blood samples were taken a median of approximately 70 days after the second vaccine dose, with a range of 14 to 241 days. The cultures were stimulated with overlapping spike peptide pools from SARS-CoV-2 and from the common cold coronaviruses HCoV-NL63, HCoV-OC43 and HCoV-229E. In control cultures, a CEFX viral epitope pool was used as positive control, an HIV-1 Nef peptide pool was used as negative control, or no peptide was added. In 9 to 11 COVID-19 convalescent patients and a few infection-naive healthy vaccine recipients, researchers compared the spike-specific CD4+ TCR repertoire from before mRNA vaccination with the repertoire from after. General study outcomes and caveats: Only a relatively small number of convalescent patients were included in the study, and early timepoints following natural infection were not analyzed. Nearly all vaccine-specific clones in convalescent patients (304 of 307) were mono-reactive for SARS-CoV-2 spike rather than cross-reactive with common cold coronaviruses. The median count of SARS-CoV-2-reactive clonotypes went up from around 21 after infection to 38 after vaccination, although the change was not significant. Among convalescent patients, a median about 90% of the SARS-CoV-2-reactive clones seen after vaccination appeared only after vaccination, which suggests priming specific to the vaccine.

This clonotype was detected only a few times. The antigen this receptor binds is unknown. The sample holds no much larger clone one base away, and base qualities are not on file. The sample's treatment or condition, from its label and the paper: roughly ten-day PBMC culture with coronavirus spike peptide pools or control peptides (ViraFEST assay). The ViraFEST assay, used in the study, expanded antigen-specific T cells with peptide pools and then identified the expanded clonotypes through TCR sequencing. Positive SARS-CoV-2 PCR tests in the convalescent patients dated from March to December 2020, before Alpha, Beta and Delta variants emerged in the United States. Over 1.5 million PBMCs per well were cultured in IMDM with roughly 5% human AB serum and about 9.2 IU/ml IL-2, plus 10 ug/ml peptide pools. Half of the culture medium was replaced with fresh IL-2-containing medium on days 3 and 7. Once the cells had been in culture for around 10 days, the EasySep CD4+ T cell isolation kit was used to isolate CD4+ T cells by negative selection. Ficoll-Paque Plus gradient centrifugation was used to isolate PBMCs from whole blood, and the isolated PBMCs were then either used fresh or cryopreserved at -140C. Culture conditions were generally each tested in triplicate wells.

Receptors were amplified or captured by PCR. At the Johns Hopkins FTIC core, DNA from the cultured CD4+ T cells underwent TCR sequencing with the Oncomine TCR Beta short-read assay. The QIAamp micro DNA kit was used to extract genomic DNA from the cultured CD4+ T cells. Oncomine TCR Beta libraries made from cultured CD4+ T cells were pooled using unique dual indexes and sequenced on an Illumina iSeq 100. Per the source publication's procedure: Non-productive sequences were removed, and CDR3s not starting with C, not ending with F or W, or shorter than 7 amino acids were discarded. Antigen-specific clonotypes were identified using the MANAFEST web application through comparison of peptide-stimulated wells with reference and other culture wells. To be called positive, a clone needed an FDR below 0.05, an odds ratio above 5, and a productive frequency above 0.1% in at least two of three replicate wells. Clonotypes that were significantly expanded in both SARS-CoV-2 spike wells and at least one common cold coronavirus spike condition were defined as cross-reactive. Using R version 3.6.1, CDR3 homology was evaluated through Levenshtein distances (stringdist) along with unrooted phylogenetic trees (ape). TCRdb reprocessing: public reads trimmed at Q25 with fastp, clones called with MiXCR, in-frame beta chains kept. Every distinct CDR3 protein forms one entry, paired with its most common genes and DNA. What appears here as the V and J calls and clone size reflects TCRdb's work, not the paper's. The sample data list about 15,000 distinct CDR3 sequences, and approximately 52% of these were observed just once. The ten top clones hold more than 13% of the sample.

For CDR1 and CDR2, the germline V gene (reference sequence) lists DFQATT and SNEGSKA. Germline trimming amounts to 5 bases on V and 3 bases on J, with 3 as the count of junction bases outside the gene matches. The CDR3 holds 14 amino acids from the cysteine to the phenylalanine. CDR3 DNA is the only sequence kept; it has 42 bases, read in frame from the first base. Sequencing was performed on CD4+ T cells from blood, cultured in vitro. The TCR was taken from a human donor who had recovered from COVID-19. The V gene is TRBV20-1 and the J gene is TRBJ2-3; 12 nucleotides in the junction match TRBD2. The CDR3 has the sequence CSASTSGRTDTQYF. The nucleotide sequence reads TGCAGTGCTTCGACTAGCGGGAGAACAGATACGCAGTATTTT.